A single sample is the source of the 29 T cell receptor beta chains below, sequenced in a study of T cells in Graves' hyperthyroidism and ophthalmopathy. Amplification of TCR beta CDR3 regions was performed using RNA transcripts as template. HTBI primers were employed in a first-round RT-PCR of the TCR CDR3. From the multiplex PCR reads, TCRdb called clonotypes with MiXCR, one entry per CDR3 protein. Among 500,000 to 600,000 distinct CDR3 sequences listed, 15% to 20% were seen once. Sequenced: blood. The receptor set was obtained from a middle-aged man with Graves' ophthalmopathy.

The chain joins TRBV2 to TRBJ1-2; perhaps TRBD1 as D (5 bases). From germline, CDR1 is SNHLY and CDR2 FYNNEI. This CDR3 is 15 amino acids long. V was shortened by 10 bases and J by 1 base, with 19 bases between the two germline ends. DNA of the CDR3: TGTGCCAACTGGGGGGTTGTGGATATTAACTATGGCTACACCTTC. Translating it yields CANWGVVDINYGYTF.

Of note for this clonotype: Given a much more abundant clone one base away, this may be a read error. CDR3 residues: CASLRPGQGRGSYEQCF. The CDR3 region has the DNA TGCGCCAGCCTTCGACCGGGACAGGGTCGAGGCTCCTACGAGCAGTGCTTC. This chain uses TRBV10-1 with TRBJ2-7, with 9 bases fitting TRBD1. Germline assignment: CDR1 WNHNN and CDR2 SYGVQD (reference sequence). The CDR3 consists of 17 residues.

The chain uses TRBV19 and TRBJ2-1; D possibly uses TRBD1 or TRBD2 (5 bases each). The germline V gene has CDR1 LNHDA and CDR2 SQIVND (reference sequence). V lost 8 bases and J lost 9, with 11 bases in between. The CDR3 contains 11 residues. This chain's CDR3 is CASSEGTEQFF. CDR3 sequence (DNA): TGTGCCAGTTCCGAGGGGACTGAGCAGTTCTTC.

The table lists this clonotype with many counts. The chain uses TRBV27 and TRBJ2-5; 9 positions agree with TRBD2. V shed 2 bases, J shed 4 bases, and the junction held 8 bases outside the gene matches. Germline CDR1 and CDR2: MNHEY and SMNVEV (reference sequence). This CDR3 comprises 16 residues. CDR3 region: CASSLLAGNARETQYF. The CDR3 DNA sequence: TGTGCCAGCAGTTTACTAGCGGGAAACGCTCGAGAGACCCAGTACTTC.

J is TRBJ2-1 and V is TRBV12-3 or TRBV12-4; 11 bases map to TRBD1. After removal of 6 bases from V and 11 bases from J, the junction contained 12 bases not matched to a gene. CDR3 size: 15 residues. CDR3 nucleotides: TGTGCCAGCAGCAATAGGGACAGGGGGATTCCCCAGCAGTTCTTC. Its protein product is CASSNRDRGIPQQFF.

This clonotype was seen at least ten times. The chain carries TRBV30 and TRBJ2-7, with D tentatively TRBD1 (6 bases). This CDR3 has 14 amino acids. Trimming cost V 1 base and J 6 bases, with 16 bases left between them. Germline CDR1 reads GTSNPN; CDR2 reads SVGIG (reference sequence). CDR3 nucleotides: TGTGCCTGGAGTGGACAGGAGGCCCGTTCCGAGCAGTACTTC. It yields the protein CAWSGQEARSEQYF.

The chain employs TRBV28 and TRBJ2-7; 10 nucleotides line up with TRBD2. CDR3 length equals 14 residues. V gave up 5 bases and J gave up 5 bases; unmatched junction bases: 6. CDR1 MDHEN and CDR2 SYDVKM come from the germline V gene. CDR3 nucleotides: TGTGCCAGCAGTGGGGCTAGCGGGAGAAACGAGCAGTACTTC. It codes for CASSGASGRNEQYF.

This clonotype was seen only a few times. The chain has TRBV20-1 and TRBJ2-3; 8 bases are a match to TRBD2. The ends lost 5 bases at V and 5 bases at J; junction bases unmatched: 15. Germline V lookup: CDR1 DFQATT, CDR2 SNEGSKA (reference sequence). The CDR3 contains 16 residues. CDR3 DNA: TGCAGTGCTCCCCCTGCATTCGGGGGGGCCAGAGATACGCAGTATTTT. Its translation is CSAPPAFGGARDTQYF.

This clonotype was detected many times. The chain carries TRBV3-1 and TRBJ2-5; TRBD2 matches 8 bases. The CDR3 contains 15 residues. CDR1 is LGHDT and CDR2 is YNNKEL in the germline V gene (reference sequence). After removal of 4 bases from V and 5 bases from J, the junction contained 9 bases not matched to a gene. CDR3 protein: CASSRRTSGGETQYF. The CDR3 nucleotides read TGTGCCAGCAGCCGAAGAACTAGCGGAGGGGAGACCCAGTACTTC.

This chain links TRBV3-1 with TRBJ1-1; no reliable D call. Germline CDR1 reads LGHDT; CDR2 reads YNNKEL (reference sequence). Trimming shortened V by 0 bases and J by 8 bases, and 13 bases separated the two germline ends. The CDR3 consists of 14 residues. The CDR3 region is CASSQDPRGREAFF. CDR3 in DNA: TGTGCCAGCAGCCAAGACCCCCGAGGGCGGGAAGCTTTCTTT.

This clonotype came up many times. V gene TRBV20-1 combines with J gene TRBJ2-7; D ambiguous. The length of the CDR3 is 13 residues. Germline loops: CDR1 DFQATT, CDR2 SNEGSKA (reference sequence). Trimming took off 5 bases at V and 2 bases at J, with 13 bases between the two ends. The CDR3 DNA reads TGCAGTGCTCCCCAAGGCGGAACCTACGAGCAGTACTTC. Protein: CSAPQGGTYEQYF.

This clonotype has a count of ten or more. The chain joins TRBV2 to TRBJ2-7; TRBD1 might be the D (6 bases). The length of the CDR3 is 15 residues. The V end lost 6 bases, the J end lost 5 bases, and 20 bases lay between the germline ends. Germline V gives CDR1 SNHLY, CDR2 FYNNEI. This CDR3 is CASSEGTGSFHEQYF. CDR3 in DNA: TGTGCCAGCAGCGAGGGAACAGGGAGTTTCCACGAGCAGTACTTC.

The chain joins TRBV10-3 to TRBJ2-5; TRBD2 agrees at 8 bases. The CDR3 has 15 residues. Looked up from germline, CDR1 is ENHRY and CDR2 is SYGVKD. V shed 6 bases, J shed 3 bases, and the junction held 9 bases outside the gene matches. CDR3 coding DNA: TGTGCCATCAGCGCTAGACTAGCGAGTGAAGAGACCCAGTACTTC. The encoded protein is CAISARLASEETQYF.

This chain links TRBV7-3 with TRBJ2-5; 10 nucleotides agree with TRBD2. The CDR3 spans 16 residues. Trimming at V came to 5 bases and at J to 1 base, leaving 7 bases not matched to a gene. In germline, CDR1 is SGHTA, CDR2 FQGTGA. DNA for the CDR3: TGTGCCAGCAGCCCCACTAGCGGGGCCCTCCAAGAGACCCAGTACTTC. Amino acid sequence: CASSPTSGALQETQYF.

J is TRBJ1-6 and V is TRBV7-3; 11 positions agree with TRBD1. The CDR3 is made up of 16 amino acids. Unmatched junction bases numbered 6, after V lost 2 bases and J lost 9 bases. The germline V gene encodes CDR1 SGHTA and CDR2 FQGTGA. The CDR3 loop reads CASSLAGQGVRSPLHF. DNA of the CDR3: TGTGCCAGCAGCTTAGCGGGACAGGGGGTGCGTTCACCCCTCCACTTT.

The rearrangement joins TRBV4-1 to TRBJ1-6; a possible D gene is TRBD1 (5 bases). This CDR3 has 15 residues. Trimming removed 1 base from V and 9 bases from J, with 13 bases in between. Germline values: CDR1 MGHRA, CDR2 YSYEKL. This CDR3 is CASSQVGQTGSPLHF. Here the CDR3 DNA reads TGCGCCAGCAGCCAAGTCGGACAAACAGGTTCACCCCTCCACTTT.

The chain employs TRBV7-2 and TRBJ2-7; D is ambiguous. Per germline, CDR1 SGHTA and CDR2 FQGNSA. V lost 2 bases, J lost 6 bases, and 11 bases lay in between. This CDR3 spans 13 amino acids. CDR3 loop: CASSLQPRSEQYF. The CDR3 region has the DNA TGTGCCAGCAGCTTACAACCCCGGTCCGAGCAGTACTTC.

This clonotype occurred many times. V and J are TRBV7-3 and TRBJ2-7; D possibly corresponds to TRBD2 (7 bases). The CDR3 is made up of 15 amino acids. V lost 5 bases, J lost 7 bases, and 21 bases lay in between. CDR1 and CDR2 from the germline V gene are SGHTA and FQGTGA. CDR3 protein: CASSPLGAGAGEQYF. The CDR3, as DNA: TGTGCCAGCAGCCCTCTAGGGGCGGGGGCCGGGGAGCAGTACTTC. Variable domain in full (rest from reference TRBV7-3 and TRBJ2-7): GAGVSQTPSNKVTEKGKYVELRCDPISGHTALYWYRQSLGQGPEFLIYFQGTGAADDSGLPNDRFFAVRPEGSVSTLKIQRTERGDSAVYLCASSPLGAGAGEQYFGPGTRLTVT.

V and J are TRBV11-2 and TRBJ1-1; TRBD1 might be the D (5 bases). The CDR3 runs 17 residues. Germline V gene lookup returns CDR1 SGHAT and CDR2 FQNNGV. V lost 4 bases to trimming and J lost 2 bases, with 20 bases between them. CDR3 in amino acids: CASSSFPMQGANTEAFF. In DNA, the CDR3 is TGTGCCAGCAGCTCCTTCCCCATGCAGGGTGCCAACACTGAAGCTTTCTTT.

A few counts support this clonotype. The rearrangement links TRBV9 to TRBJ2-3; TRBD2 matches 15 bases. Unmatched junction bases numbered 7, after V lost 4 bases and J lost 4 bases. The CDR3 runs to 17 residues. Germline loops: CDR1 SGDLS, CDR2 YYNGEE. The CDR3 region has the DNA TGTGCCAGCAGCATCGGGACTAGCGGGGGGCGGGCAGATACGCAGTATTTT. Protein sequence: CASSIGTSGGRADTQYF.

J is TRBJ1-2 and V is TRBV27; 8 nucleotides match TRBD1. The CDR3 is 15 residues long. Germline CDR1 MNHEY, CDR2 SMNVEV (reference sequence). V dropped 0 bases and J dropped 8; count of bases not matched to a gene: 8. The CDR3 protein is CASSLSYRTGKGYTF. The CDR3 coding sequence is TGTGCCAGCAGTTTATCGTACCGGACAGGGAAAGGCTACACCTTC.

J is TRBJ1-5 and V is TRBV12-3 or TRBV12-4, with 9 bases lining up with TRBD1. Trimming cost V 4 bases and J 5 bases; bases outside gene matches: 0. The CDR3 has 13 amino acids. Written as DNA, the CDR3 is TGTGCCAGCAGTTGGACAGGGGATCAGCCCCAGCATTTT. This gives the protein CASSWTGDQPQHF.

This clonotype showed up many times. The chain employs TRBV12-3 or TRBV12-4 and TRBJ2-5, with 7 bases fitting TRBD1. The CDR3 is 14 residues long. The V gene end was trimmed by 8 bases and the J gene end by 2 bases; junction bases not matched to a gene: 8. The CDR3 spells CASSPRQGQETQYF. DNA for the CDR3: TGTGCCAGCTCACCCCGACAGGGTCAAGAGACCCAGTACTTC.

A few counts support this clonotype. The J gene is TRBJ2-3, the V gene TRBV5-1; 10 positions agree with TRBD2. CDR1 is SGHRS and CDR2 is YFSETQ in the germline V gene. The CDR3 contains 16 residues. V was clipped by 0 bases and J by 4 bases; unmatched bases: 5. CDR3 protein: CASSLVAAGGPDTQYF. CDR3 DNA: TGCGCCAGCAGCTTGGTGGCAGCGGGGGGGCCAGATACGCAGTATTTT.

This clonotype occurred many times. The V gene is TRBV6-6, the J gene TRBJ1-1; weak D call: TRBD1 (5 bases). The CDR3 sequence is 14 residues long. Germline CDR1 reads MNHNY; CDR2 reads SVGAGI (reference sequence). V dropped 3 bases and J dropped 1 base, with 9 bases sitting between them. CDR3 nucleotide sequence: TGTGCCAGCAGTTATCCGACAGAGAACACTGAAGCTTTCTTT. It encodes CASSYPTENTEAFF.

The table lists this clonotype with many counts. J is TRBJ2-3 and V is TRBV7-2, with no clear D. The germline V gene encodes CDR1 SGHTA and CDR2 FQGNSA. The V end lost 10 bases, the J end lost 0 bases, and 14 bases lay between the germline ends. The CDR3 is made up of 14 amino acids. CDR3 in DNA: TGTGCCACCAAAAGGGCTCTTAGCACAGATACGCAGTATTTT. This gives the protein CATKRALSTDTQYF. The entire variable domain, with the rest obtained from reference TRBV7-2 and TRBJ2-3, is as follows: GAGVSQSPSNKVTEKGKDVELRCDPISGHTALYWYRQSLGQGLEFLIYFQGNSAPDKSGLPSDRFSAERTGGSVSTLTIQRTQQEDSAVYLCATKRALSTDTQYFGPGTRLTVL.

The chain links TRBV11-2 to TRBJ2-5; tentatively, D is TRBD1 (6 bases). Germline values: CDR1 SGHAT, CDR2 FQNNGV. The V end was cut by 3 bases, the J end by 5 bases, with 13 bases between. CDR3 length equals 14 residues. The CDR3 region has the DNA TGTGCCAGCAGCTTCGGACAGATTTTCGAGACCCAGTACTTC. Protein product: CASSFGQIFETQYF. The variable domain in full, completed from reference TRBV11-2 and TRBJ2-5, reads EAGVAQSPRYKIIEKRQSVAFWCNPISGHATLYWYQQILGQGPKLLIQFQNNGVVDDSQLPKDRFSAERLKGVDSTLKIQPAKLEDSAVYLCASSFGQIFETQYFGPGTRLLVL.

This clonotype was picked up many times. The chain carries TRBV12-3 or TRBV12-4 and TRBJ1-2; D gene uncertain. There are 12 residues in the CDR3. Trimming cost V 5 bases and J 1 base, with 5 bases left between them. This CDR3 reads CASSPNNYGYTF. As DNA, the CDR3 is TGTGCCAGCAGTCCCAATAACTATGGCTACACCTTC.

This CDR3 reads CATSRTSGIVNIQYF. CDR3 coding DNA: TGTGCCACCAGCAGAACTAGCGGGATAGTCAACATTCAGTACTTC. The chain joins TRBV15 to TRBJ2-4, with TRBD2 matching 10 bases. Trimming removed 2 bases from V and 7 bases from J; junction bases left unmatched: 5. The CDR3 sequence is 15 residues long. CDR1 is LNHNV and CDR2 is YYDKDF in the germline V gene (reference sequence). The full variable domain, in which reference TRBV15 and TRBJ2-4 provide the parts outside the CDR3, is DAMVIQNPRYQVTQFGKPVTLSCSQTLNHNVMYWYQQKSSQAPKLLFHYYDKDFNNEADTPDNFQSRRPNTSFCFLDIRSPGLGDTAMYLCATSRTSGIVNIQYFGAGTRLSVL.